The 31 T cell receptor beta chains in this list originate from one sample, sequenced in a study of T cell responses to AZD1222 COVID-19 vaccine. Only in-frame clones appear in the TCRdb table, and some are missing; sequencing was by immunoSEQ multiplex PCR. The sample includes 95,000 to 110,000 clones, about 92% of them seen just once. Here the sequenced sample was peripheral blood, taken 28 days after the second AZD1222 dose. The receptor source for this set is an adult who received the AZD1222 COVID-19 vaccine.

The chain joins TRBV19 to TRBJ1-5; no reliable D call. Germline V CDR1 and CDR2: LNHDA, SQIVND (reference sequence). CDR3 length equals 12 residues. The V end lost 3 bases, the J end lost 0 bases, and 0 bases lay between the germline ends. The CDR3 DNA reads TGTGCCAGTAGTATTAGCAATCAGCCCCAGCATTTT. It yields the protein CASSISNQPQHF.

This clone was seen once. The chain uses TRBV28 and TRBJ2-3, with TRBD2 matching 13 bases. The germline V gene encodes CDR1 MDHEN and CDR2 SYDVKM. The CDR3 extends over 17 amino acids. V lost 4 bases and J lost 1; bases outside the gene matches: 5. CDR3 sequence reads: CASSSLGLAGRTDTQYF. The CDR3 region has the DNA TGTGCCAGCAGTTCCCTGGGACTAGCGGGACGCACAGATACGCAGTATTTT.

The table lists this clone with a count of one. The chain uses TRBV19 and TRBJ2-1, with TRBD1 matching over 9 bases. The CDR3 runs to 15 residues. After removal of 7 bases from V and 4 bases from J, the junction contained 8 bases not matched to a gene. Germline V gives CDR1 LNHDA, CDR2 SQIVND (reference sequence). CDR3: CASTRGGQGYNEQFF. CDR3 nucleotides: TGTGCCAGTACCCGAGGGGGACAGGGATACAATGAGCAGTTCTTC.

The chain recombines TRBV10-2 with TRBJ2-2; TRBD1 agrees at 9 bases. CDR1 is WSHSY, CDR2 SAAADI, per germline. The J segment lost 7 bases and the V segment lost 7 bases, leaving 13 bases of the junction unmatched. The CDR3 totals 16 residues. CDR3 sequence (DNA): TGCGCCAGCACCCATCCGGGACAGGGTTCTTTCGGGGAGCTGTTTTTT. Protein sequence: CASTHPGQGSFGELFF.

J is TRBJ1-3 and V is TRBV6-5; maybe TRBD1 (5 bases). The CDR3 runs to 15 residues. The V and J ends lost 2 bases and 0 bases respectively, with 8 bases between them. The germline CDR1 and CDR2 sequences are MNHEY and SVGAGI. CDR3 sequence: CASSYRGNSGNTIYF. In DNA, the CDR3 is TGTGCCAGCAGTTACCGGGGCAACTCTGGAAACACCATATATTTT.

The CDR3: CASSSTSGNEQFF. The CDR3 DNA follows: TGTGCCAGCAGCTCGACTAGCGGAAATGAGCAGTTCTTC. The gene calls are TRBV5-8 and TRBJ2-1; 9 nucleotides align to TRBD2. Unmatched junction bases numbered 2, after V lost 3 bases and J lost 7 bases. This CDR3 contains 13 residues. Germline V gene data show CDR1 as SGHTS and CDR2 as YDEGEE.

The genes are TRBV5-5 and TRBJ2-7; 9 bases agree with TRBD1. The germline V gene has CDR1 SGHKS and CDR2 YYEKEE (reference sequence). The V segment lost 3 bases and the J segment 2 bases; nucleotides outside the gene matches: 3. This CDR3 contains 14 residues. CDR3 residues: CASSSWTGAYEQYF. The CDR3 DNA reads TGTGCCAGCAGCTCATGGACAGGGGCCTACGAGCAGTACTTC.

The V and J genes are TRBV19 and TRBJ1-1; D is unclear. Trimming removed 3 bases at V and 4 bases at J, with 12 bases between. The germline CDR1 and CDR2 sequences are LNHDA and SQIVND (reference sequence). The CDR3 loop spans 14 amino acids. Written as DNA, the CDR3 is TGTGCCAGTAGTATCGGTTCCCATCGCACTGAAGCTTTCTTT. This gives the protein CASSIGSHRTEAFF. Together with reference TRBV19 and TRBJ1-1, the CDR3 gives the full variable domain: DGGITQSPKYLFRKEGQNVTLSCEQNLNHDAMYWYRQDPGQGLRLIYYSQIVNDFQKGDIAEGYSVSREKKESFPLTVTSAQKNPTAFYLCASSIGSHRTEAFFGQGTRLTVV.

The rearrangement joins TRBV28 to TRBJ2-2, with 7 bases matching TRBD1. V gave up 5 bases and J gave up 4 bases; unmatched junction bases: 7. There are 15 residues in the CDR3. Germline CDR1 MDHEN, CDR2 SYDVKM. CDR3 DNA: TGTGCCAGCAGTAAAGACAGGGTCGGCACCGGGGAGCTGTTTTTT. It codes for CASSKDRVGTGELFF. Drawing the rest from reference TRBV28 and TRBJ2-2, the complete variable domain is DVKVTQSSRYLVKRTGEKVFLECVQDMDHENMFWYRQDPGLGLRLIYFSYDVKMKEKGDIPEGYSVSREKKERFSLILESASTNQTSMYLCASSKDRVGTGELFFGEGSRLTVL.

The CDR3 sequence: CASSQDGSSYEQYF. As DNA, the CDR3 is TGTGCCAGCAGCCAAGACGGGAGCTCCTACGAGCAGTACTTC. V is TRBV4-2 and J is TRBJ2-7, with a tentative D call TRBD2 (6 bases). Trimming removed 0 bases from V and 0 bases from J, with 6 bases in between. Germline assignment: CDR1 LGHNA and CDR2 YNFKEQ. The CDR3 contains 14 residues.

The chain carries TRBV11-1 and TRBJ2-3, with 8 bases identical to TRBD2. Germline CDR1 is SGHAT and CDR2 is FQDESV (reference sequence). This CDR3 has 15 amino acids. With V trimmed by 3 bases and J by 4 bases, 6 bases remained unmatched. This chain's CDR3 is CASSFTGGPSDTQYF. CDR3 nucleotide sequence: TGTGCCAGCAGCTTTACGGGAGGGCCCTCAGATACGCAGTATTTT. The entire variable domain, with the rest obtained from reference TRBV11-1 and TRBJ2-3, is as follows: EAEVAQSPRYKITEKSQAVAFWCDPISGHATLYWYRQILGQGPELLVQFQDESVVDDSQLPKDRFSAERLKGVDSTLKIQPAELGDSAMYLCASSFTGGPSDTQYFGPGTRLTVL.

This chain links TRBV11-3 with TRBJ2-7; 10 bases are a match to TRBD1. The V and J ends lost 2 bases and 4 bases, in that order; junction bases with no gene match: 5. CDR3 length: 15 amino acids. Looked up from germline, CDR1 is SGHNT and CDR2 is YENEEA. CDR3 region: CASSLSGTGVYEQYF. The DNA of the CDR3 is TGTGCCAGCAGCTTATCCGGGACAGGGGTGTACGAGCAGTACTTC.

This rearrangement joins TRBV11-3 to TRBJ2-1, with unresolved D. The germline gives CDR1 SGHNT, CDR2 YENEEA. Between the trimmed V and J ends, which lost 0 bases and 5 bases, there was a span of 14 bases. The CDR3 is 16 amino acids. The DNA for the CDR3 is TGTGCCAGCAGCTTAGATCCAGGCCCATACAACAATGAGCAGTTCTTC. Translated, it gives CASSLDPGPYNNEQFF.

V usage is TRBV29-1 and J usage is TRBJ2-1, with D uncertain. CDR1 is SQVTM and CDR2 is ANQGSEA in the germline V gene. The length of the CDR3 is 11 residues. V gave up 4 bases and J gave up 8 bases, with 9 bases separating them. The CDR3 region is CSVAPSHEQFF. CDR3 nucleotide sequence: TGCAGCGTTGCTCCGAGCCATGAGCAGTTCTTC.

V usage is TRBV5-6 and J usage is TRBJ1-2; D is undetermined. Looked up from germline, CDR1 is SGHDT and CDR2 is YYEEEE. The CDR3 has 12 residues. Trimming took 2 bases from V and 7 from J, leaving 9 bases between them. CDR3 bases: TGTGCCAGCAGCTTAAACCCACCTGGCTACACCTTC. Its translation: CASSLNPPGYTF.

This chain connects TRBV5-1 to TRBJ1-2; perhaps TRBD1 as D (5 bases). Germline CDR1 reads SGHRS; CDR2 reads YFSETQ. V was shortened by 2 bases and J by 0 bases, with 17 bases between the two germline ends. The CDR3 length is 17 residues. CDR3 in amino acids: CASSLAGGTSANYGYTF. The CDR3 DNA is TGCGCCAGCAGCTTAGCTGGGGGGACCTCAGCTAACTATGGCTACACCTTC.

This chain uses TRBV4-3 with TRBJ1-1; D uncertain. CDR3 length: 13 amino acids. Trimming pared 4 bases from V and 8 bases from J, leaving 14 bases between. CDR1 is LGHNA and CDR2 is YSLEER in the germline V gene. CDR3 DNA sequence: TGCGCCAGCAGCCCCCAAGCTCGGTCGGAAGCTTTCTTT. Protein sequence: CASSPQARSEAFF.

The rearrangement links TRBV4-3 to TRBJ2-3; 9 bases line up with TRBD2. The germline gives CDR1 LGHNA, CDR2 YSLEER. With V trimmed by 4 bases and J by 1 base, 6 bases remained unmatched. This CDR3 contains 16 residues. DNA of the CDR3: TGCGCCAGCAGCCGAACTAGACTAGCGGGCACAGATACGCAGTATTTT. Encoded protein: CASSRTRLAGTDTQYF.

The CDR3, as DNA: TGTGCCAGTACCCCTGGGTACGGACAATGGGTTCGAAATCAGCCCCAGCATTTT. Protein product: CASTPGYGQWVRNQPQHF. The chain is built from TRBV19 and TRBJ1-5; possible D gene TRBD1, 5 bases. Germline lookup yields CDR1 LNHDA and CDR2 SQIVND (reference sequence). V lost 7 bases and J lost 4, with 26 bases in between. This CDR3 region has 18 residues. The full variable domain, rest sourced from reference TRBV19 and TRBJ1-5, is DGGITQSPKYLFRKEGQNVTLSCEQNLNHDAMYWYRQDPGQGLRLIYYSQIVNDFQKGDIAEGYSVSREKKESFPLTVTSAQKNPTAFYLCASTPGYGQWVRNQPQHFGDGTRLSIL.

The V gene is TRBV28, the J gene TRBJ1-5; D is unclear. From germline, CDR1 is MDHEN and CDR2 SYDVKM. V lost 5 bases, J lost 7 bases, and 15 bases lay in between. This CDR3 is 14 amino acids long. The CDR3 spells CASSLRESWQPQHF. In DNA, the CDR3 is TGTGCCAGCAGTCTGAGAGAATCTTGGCAGCCCCAGCATTTT.

CDR3 loop: CASGLALAGGYNEQFF. The CDR3 coding sequence is TGTGCTAGTGGTTTGGCTCTAGCGGGAGGGTACAATGAGCAGTTCTTC. The chain carries TRBV12-5 and TRBJ2-1, with 12 nucleotides matching TRBD2. The CDR3 length is 16 residues. CDR1 and CDR2 (germline): LGHNT, FRNRAP. The ends lost 1 base at V and 4 bases at J; junction bases unmatched: 2. The whole variable domain, filled in from reference TRBV12-5 and TRBJ2-1, reads DARVTQTPRHKVTEMGQEVTMRCQPILGHNTVFWYRQTMMQGLELLAYFRNRAPLDDSGMPKDRFSAEMPDATLATLKIQPSEPRDSAVYFCASGLALAGGYNEQFFGPGTRLTVL.

The chain couples TRBV27 to TRBJ1-6, with unresolved D. V dropped 2 bases and J dropped 7 bases, with 9 bases sitting between them. Per the germline V gene, CDR1 is MNHEY and CDR2 is SMNVEV (reference sequence). CDR3 length: 14 amino acids. The CDR3 bases are TGTGCCAGCAGTTTAACATACAACAATTCACCCCTCCACTTT. Protein: CASSLTYNNSPLHF.

V and J are TRBV4-3 and TRBJ1-2; D possibly corresponds to TRBD1 (5 bases). CDR1 LGHNA and CDR2 YSLEER come from the germline V gene. This CDR3 has 13 amino acids. V shed 4 bases and J shed 2 bases, with 8 bases lying between them. The CDR3, as DNA: TGCGCCAGCAGCCCCGGGGGGAACTATGGCTACACCTTC. Translated, it gives CASSPGGNYGYTF.

The rearrangement links TRBV7-2 to TRBJ2-1; tentatively, D is TRBD2 (5 bases). Per the germline V gene, CDR1 is SGHTA and CDR2 is FQGNSA. The CDR3 has 14 residues. V lost 1 base to trimming and J lost 5 bases, with 9 bases between them. The CDR3 spells CASSLDRGDNEQFF. CDR3 coding DNA: TGTGCCAGCAGCTTAGACCGGGGAGACAATGAGCAGTTCTTC.

The V call is TRBV2, the J call TRBJ2-5; 8 nucleotides match TRBD2. CDR1 is SNHLY, CDR2 FYNNEI, per germline. The CDR3 is 14 residues long. The V segment lost 4 bases and the J segment 12 bases; nucleotides outside the gene matches: 13. The CDR3 loop reads CASSVDGGALSKYF. CDR3 bases: TGTGCCAGCAGTGTAGACGGGGGGGCCCTGTCGAAGTACTTC.

Worth noting for this clone: The sample has other DNA sequences that encode this CDR3 too. The V gene is TRBV6-5, the J gene TRBJ1-3; D not certain. The V gene lost 2 bases and the J gene lost 1 base, with 9 bases spanning the gap. The germline V gene has CDR1 MNHEY and CDR2 SVGAGI. The CDR3 is 15 amino acids. CDR3 sequence (DNA): TGTGCCAGCAGTTACCGTGGTGGGTCTGGAAACACCATATATTTT. Its translation: CASSYRGGSGNTIYF.

J is TRBJ1-1 and V is TRBV12-5, with TRBD1 as a possible D gene (5 bases). Looked up from germline, CDR1 is LGHNT and CDR2 is FRNRAP. CDR3 length: 14 amino acids. V shed 6 bases and J shed 2 bases, with 13 bases lying between them. In nucleotides, the CDR3 is TGTGCTAGTGGAAACGGGGGGGATAACACTGAAGCTTTCTTT. Protein sequence: CASGNGGDNTEAFF.

In this sample, this clone turned up once. This rearrangement joins TRBV3-1 (or the pseudogene TRBV3-2) to TRBJ2-7; D is ambiguous. With 1 base removed from V and 3 bases from J, the gap between germline ends came to 4 bases. The CDR3 is made up of 12 amino acids. Looked up from germline, CDR1 is LGHDT and CDR2 is YNNKEL (reference sequence). The CDR3 coding sequence is TGTGCCAGCAGCCAAGCAAGCTACGAGCAGTACTTC. Its translation is CASSQASYEQYF.

This clone is a singleton in its sample. This rearrangement joins TRBV25-1 to TRBJ2-3; weak D call: TRBD2 (6 bases). CDR1 and CDR2 from the germline V gene are MGHDK and SYGVNS. CDR3 length: 15 residues. Trimming removed 3 bases at V and 6 bases at J, with 16 bases between. The CDR3 region is CASSDTAGTSDTQYF. CDR3 DNA sequence: TGTGCCAGCAGTGATACGGCGGGAACGTCGGATACGCAGTATTTT.

V usage is TRBV7-2 and J usage is TRBJ1-1; D remains unclear. V was shortened by 7 bases and J by 1 base, with 10 bases between the two germline ends. The CDR3 length is 13 residues. Germline CDR1 and CDR2: SGHTA and FQGNSA. CDR3 nucleotide sequence: TGTGCCAGCAACCTCGAGAGGAACACTGAAGCTTTCTTT. Amino acid sequence: CASNLERNTEAFF.

V is TRBV27 and J is TRBJ2-7; possibly TRBD2 for D (5 bases). V was cut by 8 bases and J by 5 bases, with 13 bases left in between. This CDR3 contains 12 residues. Germline V gene data show CDR1 as MNHEY and CDR2 as SMNVEV (reference sequence). CDR3 loop: CASAYPGNEQYF. DNA of the CDR3: TGTGCCAGCGCCTATCCCGGGAACGAGCAGTACTTC.